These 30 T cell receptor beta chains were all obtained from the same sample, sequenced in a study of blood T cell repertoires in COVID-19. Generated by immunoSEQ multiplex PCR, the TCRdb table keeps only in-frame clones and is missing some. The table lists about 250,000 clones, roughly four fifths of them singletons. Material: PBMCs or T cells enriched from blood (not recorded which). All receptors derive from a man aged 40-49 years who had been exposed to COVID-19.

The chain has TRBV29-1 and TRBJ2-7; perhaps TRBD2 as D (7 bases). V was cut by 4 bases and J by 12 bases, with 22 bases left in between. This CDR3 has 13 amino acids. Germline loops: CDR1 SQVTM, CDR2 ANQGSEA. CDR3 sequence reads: CSVGGGDLRARYF. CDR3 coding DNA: TGCAGCGTTGGAGGGGGGGATCTACGAGCTCGGTACTTC.

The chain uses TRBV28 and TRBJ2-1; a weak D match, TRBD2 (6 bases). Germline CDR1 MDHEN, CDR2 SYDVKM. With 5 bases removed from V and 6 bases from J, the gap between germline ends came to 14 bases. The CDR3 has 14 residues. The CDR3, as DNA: TGTGCCAGCAGTGGGGGAGGTCGTGGCAATGAGCAGTTCTTC. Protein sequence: CASSGGGRGNEQFF. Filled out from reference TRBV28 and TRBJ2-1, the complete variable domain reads DVKVTQSSRYLVKRTGEKVFLECVQDMDHENMFWYRQDPGLGLRLIYFSYDVKMKEKGDIPEGYSVSREKKERFSLILESASTNQTSMYLCASSGGGRGNEQFFGPGTRLTVL.

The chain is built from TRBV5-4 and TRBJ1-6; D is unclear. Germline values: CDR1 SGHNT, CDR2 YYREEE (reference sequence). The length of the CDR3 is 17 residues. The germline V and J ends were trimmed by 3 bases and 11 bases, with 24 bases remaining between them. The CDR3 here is CASSSLGGAGISAPLHF. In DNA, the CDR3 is TGTGCCAGCAGCTCCCTCGGCGGAGCGGGGATTTCGGCACCCCTCCACTTT.

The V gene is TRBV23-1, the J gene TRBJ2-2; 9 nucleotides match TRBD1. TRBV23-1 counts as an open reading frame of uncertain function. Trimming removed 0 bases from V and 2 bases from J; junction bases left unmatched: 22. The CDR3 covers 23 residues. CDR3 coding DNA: TGCGCCAGCAGTCAATCGACGATATTTCCTGGGACAGGGAGAGGGTCAAACACCGGGGAGCTGTTTTTT. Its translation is CASSQSTIFPGTGRGSNTGELFF.

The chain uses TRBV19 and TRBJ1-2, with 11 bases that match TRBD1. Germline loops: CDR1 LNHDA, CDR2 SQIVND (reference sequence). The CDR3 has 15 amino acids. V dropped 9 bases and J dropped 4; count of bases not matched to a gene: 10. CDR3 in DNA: TGTGCCAGCCTGGACAGGGGGCGATTCCCCTATGGCTACACCTTC. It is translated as CASLDRGRFPYGYTF.

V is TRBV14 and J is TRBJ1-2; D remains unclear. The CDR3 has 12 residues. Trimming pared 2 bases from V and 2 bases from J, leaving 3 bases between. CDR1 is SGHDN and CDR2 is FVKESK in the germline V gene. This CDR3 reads CASSQRNYGYTF. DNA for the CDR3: TGTGCCAGCAGCCAACGGAACTATGGCTACACCTTC.

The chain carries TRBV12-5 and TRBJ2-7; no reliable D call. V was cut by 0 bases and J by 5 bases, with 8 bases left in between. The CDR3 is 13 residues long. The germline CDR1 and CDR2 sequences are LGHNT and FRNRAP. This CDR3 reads CASGLVRVDEQYF. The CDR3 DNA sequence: TGTGCTAGTGGTTTGGTACGAGTGGACGAGCAGTACTTC.

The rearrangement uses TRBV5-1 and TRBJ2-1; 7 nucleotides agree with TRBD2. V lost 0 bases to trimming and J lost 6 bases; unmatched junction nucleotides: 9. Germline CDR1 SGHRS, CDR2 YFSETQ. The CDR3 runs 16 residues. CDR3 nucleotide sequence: TGCGCCAGCAGCTTGGAGGGCGGGAGAATGAGCAATGAGCAGTTCTTC. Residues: CASSLEGGRMSNEQFF.

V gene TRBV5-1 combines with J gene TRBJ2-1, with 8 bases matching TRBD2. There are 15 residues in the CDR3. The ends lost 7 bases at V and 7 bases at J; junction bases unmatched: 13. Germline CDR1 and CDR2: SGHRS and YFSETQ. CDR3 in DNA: TGCGCCAGCCAACCCTGGAGCGGGAGTCAGAATGAGCAGTTCTTC. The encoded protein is CASQPWSGSQNEQFF.

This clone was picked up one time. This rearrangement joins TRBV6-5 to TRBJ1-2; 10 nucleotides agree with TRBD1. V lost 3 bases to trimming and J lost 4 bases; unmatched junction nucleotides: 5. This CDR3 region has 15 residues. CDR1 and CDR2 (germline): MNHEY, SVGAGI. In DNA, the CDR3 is TGTGCCAGCAGTTATCCGACAGGGGGCCGCTATGGCTACACCTTC. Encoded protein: CASSYPTGGRYGYTF.

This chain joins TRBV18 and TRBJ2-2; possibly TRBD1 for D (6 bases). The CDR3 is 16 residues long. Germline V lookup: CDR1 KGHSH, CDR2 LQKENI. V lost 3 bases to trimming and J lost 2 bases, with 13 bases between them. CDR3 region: CASSPTMGANTGELFF. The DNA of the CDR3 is TGTGCCAGCTCACCGACTATGGGGGCTAACACCGGGGAGCTGTTTTTT.

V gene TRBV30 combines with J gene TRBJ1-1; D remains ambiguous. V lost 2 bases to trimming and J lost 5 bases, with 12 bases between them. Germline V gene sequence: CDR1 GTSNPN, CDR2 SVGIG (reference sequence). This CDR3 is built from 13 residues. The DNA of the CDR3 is TGTGCCTGGAGTCTGCGGGGAGGGACTGAAGCTTTCTTT. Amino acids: CAWSLRGGTEAFF.

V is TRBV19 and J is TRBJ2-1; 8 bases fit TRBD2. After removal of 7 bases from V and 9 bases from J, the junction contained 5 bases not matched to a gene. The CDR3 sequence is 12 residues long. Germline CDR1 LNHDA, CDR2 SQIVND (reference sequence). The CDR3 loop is CASTQAGGEQFF. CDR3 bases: TGTGCCAGTACCCAGGCGGGGGGTGAGCAGTTCTTC.

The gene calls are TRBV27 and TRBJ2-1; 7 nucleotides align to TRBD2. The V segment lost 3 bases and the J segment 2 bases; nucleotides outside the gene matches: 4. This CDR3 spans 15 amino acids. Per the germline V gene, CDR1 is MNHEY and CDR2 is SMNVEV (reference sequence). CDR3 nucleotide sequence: TGTGCCAGCAGTTTCGAAGCGGGGCCCTACAATGAGCAGTTCTTC. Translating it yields CASSFEAGPYNEQFF.

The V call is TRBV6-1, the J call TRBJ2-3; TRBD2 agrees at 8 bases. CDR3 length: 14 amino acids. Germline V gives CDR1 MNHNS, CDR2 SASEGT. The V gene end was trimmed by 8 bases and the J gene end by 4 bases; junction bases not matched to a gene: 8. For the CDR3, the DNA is TGTGCCAGCTATAACCGGGGGGGCTCAGATACGCAGTATTTT. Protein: CASYNRGGSDTQYF.

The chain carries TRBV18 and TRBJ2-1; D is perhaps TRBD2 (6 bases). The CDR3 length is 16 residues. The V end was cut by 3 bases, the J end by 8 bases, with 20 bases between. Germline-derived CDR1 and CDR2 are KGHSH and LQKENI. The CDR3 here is CASSPPSTGAGYEQFF. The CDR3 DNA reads TGTGCCAGCTCACCCCCGTCTACGGGAGCTGGCTATGAGCAGTTCTTC.

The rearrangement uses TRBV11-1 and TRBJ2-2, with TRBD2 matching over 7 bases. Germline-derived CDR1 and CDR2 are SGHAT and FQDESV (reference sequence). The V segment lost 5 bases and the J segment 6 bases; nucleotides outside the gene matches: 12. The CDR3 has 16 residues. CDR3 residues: CASSLPGTNGAGELFF. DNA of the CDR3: TGTGCCAGCAGCCTACCAGGGACTAACGGGGCCGGGGAGCTGTTTTTT.

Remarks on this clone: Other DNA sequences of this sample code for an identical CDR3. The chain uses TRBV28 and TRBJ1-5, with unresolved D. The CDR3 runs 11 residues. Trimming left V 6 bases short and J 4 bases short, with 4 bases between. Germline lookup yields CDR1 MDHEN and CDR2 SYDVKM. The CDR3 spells CASSQNQPQHF. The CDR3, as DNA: TGTGCCAGCAGCCAAAATCAGCCCCAGCATTTT.

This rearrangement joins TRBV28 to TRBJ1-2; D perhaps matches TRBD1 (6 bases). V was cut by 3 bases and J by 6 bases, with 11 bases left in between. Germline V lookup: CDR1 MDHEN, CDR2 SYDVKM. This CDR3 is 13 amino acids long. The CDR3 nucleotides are TGTGCCAGCAGTTTCGGGCAGGGGAATGGCTACACCTTC. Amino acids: CASSFGQGNGYTF.

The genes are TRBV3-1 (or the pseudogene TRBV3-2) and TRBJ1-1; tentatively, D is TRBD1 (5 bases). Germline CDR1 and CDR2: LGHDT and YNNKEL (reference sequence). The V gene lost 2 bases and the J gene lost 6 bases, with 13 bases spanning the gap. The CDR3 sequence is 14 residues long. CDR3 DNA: TGTGCCAGCAGCCAACAGGGTAGAGTCTCTGAAGCTTTCTTT. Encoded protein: CASSQQGRVSEAFF.

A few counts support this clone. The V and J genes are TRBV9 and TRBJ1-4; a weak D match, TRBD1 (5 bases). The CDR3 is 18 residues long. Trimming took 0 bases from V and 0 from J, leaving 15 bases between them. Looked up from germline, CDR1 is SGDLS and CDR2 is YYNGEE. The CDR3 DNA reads TGTGCCAGCAGCGTAGGCTCCGGAGGGGTCGCAACTAATGAAAAACTGTTTTTT. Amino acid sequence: CASSVGSGGVATNEKLFF.

The CDR3 reads CASSESGQGNEQFF. In nucleotides, the CDR3 is TGCGCCAGCAGTGAGTCGGGGCAGGGCAATGAGCAGTTCTTC. The V and J genes are TRBV10-1 and TRBJ2-1; a possible D gene is TRBD1 (5 bases). The CDR3 is 14 residues long. V dropped 0 bases and J dropped 6 bases, with 9 bases sitting between them. Germline loops: CDR1 WNHNN, CDR2 SYGVQD (reference sequence).

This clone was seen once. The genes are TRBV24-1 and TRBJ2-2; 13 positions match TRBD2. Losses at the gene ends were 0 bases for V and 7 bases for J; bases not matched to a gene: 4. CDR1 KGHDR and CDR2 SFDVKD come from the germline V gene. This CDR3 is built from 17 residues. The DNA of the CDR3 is TGTGCCACCAGTGATTTGCGGACTAGCGGGGGCGGCGGGGAGCTGTTTTTT. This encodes CATSDLRTSGGGGELFF.

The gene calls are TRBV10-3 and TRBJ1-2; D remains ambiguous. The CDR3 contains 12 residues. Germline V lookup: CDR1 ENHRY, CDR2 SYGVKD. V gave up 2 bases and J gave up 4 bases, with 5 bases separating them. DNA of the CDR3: TGTGCCATCAGTGAGCAGGTCTATGGCTACACCTTC. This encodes CAISEQVYGYTF.

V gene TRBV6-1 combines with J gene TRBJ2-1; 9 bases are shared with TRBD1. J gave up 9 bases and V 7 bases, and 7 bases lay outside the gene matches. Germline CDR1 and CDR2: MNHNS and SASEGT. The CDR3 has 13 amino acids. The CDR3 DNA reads TGTGCCAGCACCCAGGGACAGGGTGTTGAGCAGTTCTTC. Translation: CASTQGQGVEQFF.

DNA for the CDR3: TGTGCCAGCAGCCAGGACACCCTAGCGGGGAGGACACATACTCACCCCTACGAGCAGTACTTC. It translates to CASSQDTLAGRTHTHPYEQYF. This chain links TRBV3-1 (or the pseudogene TRBV3-2) with TRBJ2-7; 9 bases align to TRBD2. This CDR3 region has 21 residues. V dropped 3 bases and J dropped 2; count of bases not matched to a gene: 23. Germline lookup yields CDR1 LGHDT and CDR2 YNNKEL (reference sequence).

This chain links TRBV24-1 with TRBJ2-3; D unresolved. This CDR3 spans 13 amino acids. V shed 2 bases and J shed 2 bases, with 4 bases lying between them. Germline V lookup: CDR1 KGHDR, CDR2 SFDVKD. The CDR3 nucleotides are TGTGCCACCAGTGATTCTTCCACAGATACGCAGTATTTT. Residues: CATSDSSTDTQYF.

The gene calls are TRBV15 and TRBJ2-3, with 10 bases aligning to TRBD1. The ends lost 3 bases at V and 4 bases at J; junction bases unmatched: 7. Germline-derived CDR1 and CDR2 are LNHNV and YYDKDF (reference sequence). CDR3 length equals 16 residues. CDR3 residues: CATSSPETGGADTQYF. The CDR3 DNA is TGTGCCACCAGCAGTCCCGAGACAGGGGGCGCAGATACGCAGTATTTT.

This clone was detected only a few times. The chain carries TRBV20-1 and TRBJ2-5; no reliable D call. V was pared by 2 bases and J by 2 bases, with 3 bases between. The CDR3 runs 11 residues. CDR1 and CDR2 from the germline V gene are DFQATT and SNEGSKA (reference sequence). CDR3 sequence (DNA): TGCAGTGCTAGACATCAAGAGACCCAGTACTTC. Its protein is CSARHQETQYF.

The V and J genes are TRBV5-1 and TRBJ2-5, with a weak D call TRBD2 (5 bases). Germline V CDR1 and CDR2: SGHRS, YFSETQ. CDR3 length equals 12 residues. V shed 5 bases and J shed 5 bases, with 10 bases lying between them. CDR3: CASRRTGETQYF. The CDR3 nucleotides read TGCGCCAGCAGACGGACGGGGGAGACCCAGTACTTC.